A few counts support the clone carrying this T cell receptor beta chain. The antigen is undetermined. CDR3 length: 15 residues. Trimming shortened V by 5 bases and J by 2 bases, and 16 bases separated the two germline ends. The data were obtained in a study of T-cell memory formation after mild COVID-19. Study results and limitations: Memory cells collected pre-infection included some clones that later responded, suggesting cross-reactive memory joined. Mostly located in CM and EM were contracting CD4+ clones, with contracting CD8+ clones located in EMRA. Contracting clones, day 15 to 85, had balanced CD4/CD8, and later expanders favored CD4+.

Researchers used 5'RACE with constant-segment primers to make TCR alpha and TCR beta cDNA libraries that carry sample barcodes and UMIs. In TCRdb, the 5' RACE reads were re-called with MiXCR into one record per CDR3 protein. The sample includes about 560,000 distinct CDR3 sequences, less than 25% seen only once; the top ten take roughly 8.3%. This chain uses TRBV12-3 or TRBV12-4 with TRBJ2-7; D is possibly TRBD2 (7 bases). The TCR sequence derives from an adult woman who had mild COVID-19 (a few samples of this study predate the infection). Cell type and time point are not known. Sequenced sample: PBMCs or a T cell subset sorted from them (not recorded which). The DNA for the CDR3 is TGTGCCAGCAGTCTGGGGGGGGGCGCGGCCTACGAGCAGTACTTC. Translated, it gives CASSLGGGAAYEQYF.